The 19 T cell receptor beta chains given below trace back to one sample, sequenced in a study of cytomegalovirus exposure and HLA in healthy donors. The PCR had 60 Vbeta and 13 Jbeta primers. The data were produced by immunoSEQ multiplex PCR, yet TCRdb's version contains in-frame clones alone and is incomplete. In the table there are around 180,000 clones, roughly 80% of which are singletons. The sample consisted of PBMCs. The source is a woman between 25 and 40 years old in good health and CMV-seropositive.

J is TRBJ1-5 and V is TRBV7-2, with 8 nucleotides matching TRBD1. This CDR3 has 15 residues. V was clipped by 6 bases and J by 3 bases; unmatched bases: 7. Germline V gene data show CDR1 as SGHTA and CDR2 as FQGNSA. This CDR3 is CASSRGQGYNQPQHF. As DNA, the CDR3 is TGTGCCAGCAGTCGCGGACAGGGATACAATCAGCCCCAGCATTTT.

This chain connects TRBV11-2 to TRBJ1-3; D unclear. The CDR3 contains 16 residues. V was clipped by 6 bases and J by 0 bases, with 15 bases between them. CDR1 is SGHAT, CDR2 FQNNGV, per germline. The CDR3 sequence is CASRNPSASSGNTIYF. CDR3 sequence (DNA): TGTGCCAGCAGAAACCCATCCGCGAGCTCTGGAAACACCATATATTTT.

Details on this clone: At one boundary the junction diverges from the germline segment, which might be a read error. The chain combines TRBV7-9 with TRBJ2-7, with TRBD2 as a possible D gene (6 bases). Germline CDR1 reads SEHNR; CDR2 reads FQNEAQ (reference sequence). The CDR3 length is 14 residues. CDR3 protein: CSSSLVGLAYEQYF. DNA for the CDR3: TGTTCCAGCAGCTTAGTGGGACTGGCCTACGAGCAGTACTTC.

This clone was counted a single time. V usage is TRBV5-1 and J usage is TRBJ2-7; TRBD1 matches at 8 bases. J was trimmed by 0 bases and V by 0 bases; bases with no gene match: 5. Germline CDR1 is SGHRS and CDR2 is YFSETQ. CDR3 length equals 16 residues. Here the CDR3 DNA reads TGCGCCAGCAGCTTGGGTCCGACAGGGGTCTCCTACGAGCAGTACTTC. Protein: CASSLGPTGVSYEQYF. The variable domain in full, completed from reference TRBV5-1 and TRBJ2-7, reads KAGVTQTPRYLIKTRGQQVTLSCSPISGHRSVSWYQQTPGQGLQFLFEYFSETQRNKGNFPGRFSGRQFSNSRSEMNVSTLELGDSALYLCASSLGPTGVSYEQYFGPGTRLTVT.

The chain couples TRBV27 to TRBJ2-6, with 9 bases aligning to TRBD1. The junction had 8 bases not matched to a gene; V was cut back by 3 bases and J by 2 bases. Germline CDR1 MNHEY, CDR2 SMNVEV (reference sequence). CDR3 size: 18 residues. CDR3: CASSFWDRVNAGANVLTF. CDR3 in DNA: TGTGCCAGCAGTTTTTGGGACAGGGTAAATGCTGGGGCCAACGTCCTGACTTTC.

This sequence joins TRBV18 and TRBJ2-3, with D unclear. CDR1 and CDR2 from the germline V gene are KGHSH and LQKENI. Trimming stripped 0 bases from V and 13 bases from J, with 11 bases between. The CDR3 runs to 12 residues. In DNA form, the CDR3 reads TGTGCCAGCTCACCACCTAACCAAAGAGAGTATTTT. It encodes CASSPPNQREYF.

This clone was found once. The rearrangement uses TRBV5-1 and TRBJ2-7, with D possibly matching TRBD1 (6 bases). Germline CDR1 is SGHRS and CDR2 is YFSETQ. The CDR3 has 15 amino acids. V lost 2 bases and J lost 0, with 12 bases in between. Written as DNA, the CDR3 is TGCGCCAGCAGCTTATACAGGGTACTCTCCTACGAGCAGTACTTC. It encodes CASSLYRVLSYEQYF.

This chain uses TRBV4-1 with TRBJ1-2, with 8 bases aligning to TRBD1. This CDR3 contains 15 residues. V shed 2 bases and J 2 bases; nucleotides not matched to a gene: 4. CDR1 and CDR2 (germline): MGHRA, YSYEKL. This CDR3 is CASSQPDRVNYGYTF. The CDR3 DNA is TGCGCCAGCAGCCAACCGGACAGGGTAAACTATGGCTACACCTTC.

The chain couples TRBV10-3 to TRBJ1-3, with D maybe TRBD1 (6 bases). There are 15 residues in the CDR3. Germline lookup yields CDR1 ENHRY and CDR2 SYGVKD. The V end was cut by 5 bases, the J end by 3 bases, with 14 bases between. CDR3 sequence (DNA): TGTGCCATCAGTCATGCAGGGGCCTATGGAAACACCATATATTTT. Translation: CAISHAGAYGNTIYF.

V gene TRBV5-1 combines with J gene TRBJ2-4; weak D call: TRBD2 (5 bases). Germline V gene sequence: CDR1 SGHRS, CDR2 YFSETQ. The CDR3 consists of 14 residues. V gave up 5 bases and J gave up 5 bases, with 14 bases separating them. The DNA of the CDR3 is TGCGCCAGCAGATTCGGGGAATTCGAAAACATTCAGTACTTC. This translates into CASRFGEFENIQYF.

The chain recombines TRBV13 with TRBJ1-2, with TRBD1 as a possible D gene (5 bases). Germline V gene lookup returns CDR1 PRHDT and CDR2 FYEKMQ (reference sequence). V was clipped by 3 bases and J by 5 bases, with 10 bases between them. The CDR3 runs 13 residues. The CDR3 nucleotides read TGTGCCAGCAGCTTGGACGGGGGTTATGGCTACACCTTC. Protein sequence: CASSLDGGYGYTF.

The chain uses TRBV19 and TRBJ1-6; TRBD1 matches at 7 bases. V lost 5 bases and J lost 6; bases outside the gene matches: 7. CDR1 and CDR2 (germline): LNHDA, SQIVND (reference sequence). This CDR3 comprises 15 residues. CDR3 DNA: TGTGCCAGTAGTGAGACAGGGTTTACTAATTCACCCCTCCACTTT. Its protein product is CASSETGFTNSPLHF.

The chain recombines TRBV5-6 with TRBJ1-1, with D hard to call. The V end lost 4 bases, the J end lost 9 bases, and 13 bases lay between the germline ends. The CDR3 sequence is 12 residues long. Germline V gene sequence: CDR1 SGHDT, CDR2 YYEEEE. Written as DNA, the CDR3 is TGTGCCAGCAGCCATCAAAACAGTAAAGCTTTCTTT. As protein: CASSHQNSKAFF.

This clone is a singleton in its sample. V usage is TRBV18 and J usage is TRBJ2-5; 7 bases align to TRBD1. From germline, CDR1 is KGHSH and CDR2 LQKENI. The CDR3 loop spans 14 amino acids. Trimming at V came to 3 bases and at J to 1 base, leaving 2 bases not matched to a gene. CDR3 protein: CASSPNRGQETQYF. The DNA of the CDR3 is TGTGCCAGCTCACCGAACAGGGGCCAAGAGACCCAGTACTTC.

The J gene is TRBJ1-3, the V gene TRBV19; TRBD1 agrees at 11 bases. V lost 3 bases to trimming and J lost 4 bases; unmatched junction nucleotides: 11. CDR3 size: 18 residues. Germline V gene sequence: CDR1 LNHDA, CDR2 SQIVND (reference sequence). CDR3 nucleotides: TGTGCCAGTAGTATCTTTGGACAGGGGGCATTGGGCGGAAACACCATATATTTT. This sequence encodes CASSIFGQGALGGNTIYF.

This chain links TRBV11-2 with TRBJ2-5, with 8 bases identical to TRBD2. The CDR3 has 16 residues. Unmatched junction bases numbered 15, after V lost 5 bases and J lost 7 bases. The germline V gene encodes CDR1 SGHAT and CDR2 FQNNGV. Here the CDR3 DNA reads TGTGCCAGCAGCCCTCGTTCCGGGACTAGTGGGTGGACCCAGTACTTC. Translation gives CASSPRSGTSGWTQYF.

The gene calls are TRBV4-1 and TRBJ2-1, with TRBD2 identical over 7 bases. The CDR3 totals 15 residues. In germline, CDR1 is MGHRA, CDR2 YSYEKL. The ends lost 1 base at V and 10 bases at J; junction bases unmatched: 10. Written as DNA, the CDR3 is TGCGCCAGCAGCCAAGGGGACTACCGGGCCAGGGAGCAGTTCTTC. Translated: CASSQGDYRAREQFF.

This clone was recorded only once. This chain links TRBV5-5 with TRBJ1-5; D is possibly TRBD1 (6 bases). The germline V and J ends were trimmed by 3 bases and 0 bases, with 10 bases remaining between them. The CDR3 is 15 amino acids. Germline V gene lookup returns CDR1 SGHKS and CDR2 YYEKEE (reference sequence). CDR3 DNA: TGTGCCAGCAGCTCTGACAGGTATAGCAATCAGCCCCAGCATTTT. It specifies CASSSDRYSNQPQHF.

This chain joins TRBV7-9 and TRBJ2-2, with TRBD1 matching 9 bases. V was pared by 5 bases and J by 3 bases, with 10 bases of the junction left unmatched. The CDR3 contains 17 residues. Germline CDR1 is SEHNR and CDR2 is FQNEAQ (reference sequence). The CDR3 DNA sequence: TGTGCCAGCAGCCTACTAATGGGACAGGGAGACACCGGGGAGCTGTTTTTT. Translating gives CASSLLMGQGDTGELFF.